This T cell receptor (beta chain) was identified in a study of blood T cell repertoires in COVID-19. Study-wide context: Some COVID-19 samples were acute and others convalescent; all came from the United States, Italy and Spain.

This table comes from immunoSEQ multiplex PCR, and its TCRdb copy is limited to in-frame clones, with some not included. This sample has some 120,000 clones, with roughly 80% found just once. This clonotype originated in a woman aged 55-69 years with acute or convalescent COVID-19. Sequences were obtained from peripheral blood.

DNA of the CDR3: TGTGCCTCCGGGACAGCCAATCAGCCCCAGCATTTT. It is translated as CASGTANQPQHF. The chain employs TRBV30 and TRBJ1-5, with 7 bases identical to TRBD1. CDR3 length: 12 residues. The germline gives CDR1 GTSNPN, CDR2 SVGIG (reference sequence). With V trimmed by 7 bases and J by 3 bases, 3 bases remained unmatched.